These 15 T cell receptor beta chains originate from one sample sequenced in a study of human thymus T cells. Profiling relied on immunoSEQ multiplex PCR, and the TCRdb table lists in-frame clones only, not all of them. Among about 60,000 clones listed, around 94% were seen once. What was sequenced was blood. The receptors derive from a boy under two years old with a congenital heart defect but otherwise immunologically healthy.

V and J are TRBV5-1 and TRBJ2-2; no definite D call. The germline V gene has CDR1 SGHRS and CDR2 YFSETQ. V was pared by 0 bases and J by 1 base, with 7 bases between. The CDR3 extends over 15 amino acids. Written as DNA, the CDR3 is TGCGCCAGCAGCTTGGGACACCTGAACACCGGGGAGCTGTTTTTT. Translating it yields CASSLGHLNTGELFF.

The gene calls are TRBV2 and TRBJ1-1; TRBD1 agrees at 7 bases. The CDR3 loop spans 13 amino acids. The junction had 3 bases not matched to a gene; V was cut back by 4 bases and J by 4 bases. The germline V gene has CDR1 SNHLY and CDR2 FYNNEI. As DNA, the CDR3 is TGTGCCAGCAGTGTGACAGGGATCACTGAAGCTTTCTTT. It codes for CASSVTGITEAFF.

The rearrangement joins TRBV28 to TRBJ1-2; tentative D call: TRBD1 (5 bases). The V and J ends lost 11 bases and 2 bases respectively, with 15 bases between them. Germline V gene sequence: CDR1 MDHEN, CDR2 SYDVKM. This CDR3 comprises 13 residues. The CDR3 region has the DNA TGTGCCCATCGGACACCGGGAAACTATGGCTACACCTTC. It is translated as CAHRTPGNYGYTF.

For the CDR3, the DNA is TGTGCCAGCAGCTCTGGGACGGCCACAGATACGCAGTATTTT. Translating gives CASSSGTATDTQYF. The V gene is TRBV7-9, the J gene TRBJ2-3; D assignment may be TRBD1 or TRBD2 (5 bases each). Per germline, CDR1 SEHNR and CDR2 FQNEAQ (reference sequence). The CDR3 is made up of 14 amino acids. V lost 4 bases to trimming and J lost 2 bases, with 10 bases between them.

The gene calls are TRBV5-1 and TRBJ2-7; TRBD2 agrees at 12 bases. The CDR3 is made up of 16 amino acids. Germline V lookup: CDR1 SGHRS, CDR2 YFSETQ. With 1 base clipped from V and 5 bases from J, the junction kept 7 bases outside the gene matches. The CDR3 loop reads CASSLSLAGGPNEQYF. In DNA form, the CDR3 reads TGCGCCAGCAGCTTGTCGCTAGCGGGGGGGCCCAACGAGCAGTACTTC. The full variable domain, completed using reference TRBV5-1 and TRBJ2-7, is KAGVTQTPRYLIKTRGQQVTLSCSPISGHRSVSWYQQTPGQGLQFLFEYFSETQRNKGNFPGRFSGRQFSNSRSEMNVSTLELGDSALYLCASSLSLAGGPNEQYFGPGTRLTVT.

The chain links TRBV4-2 to TRBJ1-1, with TRBD1 as a possible D gene (5 bases). In germline, CDR1 is LGHNA, CDR2 YNFKEQ. Between the trimmed V and J ends, which lost 1 base and 4 bases, there was a span of 10 bases. The CDR3 covers 14 residues. Here the CDR3 DNA reads TGTGCCAGCAGCCAAGGGGCGGGGGGCACTGAAGCTTTCTTT. Translation: CASSQGAGGTEAFF.

V is TRBV7-2 and J is TRBJ2-3; D is uncertain. V was trimmed by 3 bases and J by 4 bases, leaving 11 bases between them. CDR1 is SGHTA, CDR2 FQGNSA, per germline. The CDR3 has 14 residues. CDR3 in DNA: TGTGCCAGCAGCTTGGGGTTCGGGCCAGATACGCAGTATTTT. Protein sequence: CASSLGFGPDTQYF.

This chain joins TRBV6-5 and TRBJ2-2, with D perhaps TRBD1 (6 bases). Trimming shortened V by 6 bases and J by 1 base, and 15 bases separated the two germline ends. The CDR3 length is 16 residues. Germline loops: CDR1 MNHEY, CDR2 SVGAGI. The CDR3 protein is CASRYNRVLNTGELFF. CDR3 nucleotide sequence: TGTGCCAGCAGATACAACAGGGTCCTGAACACCGGGGAGCTGTTTTTT.

The rearrangement links TRBV5-6 to TRBJ1-1; D unclear. CDR1 is SGHDT and CDR2 is YYEEEE in the germline V gene. V dropped 0 bases and J dropped 7 bases, with 13 bases sitting between them. This CDR3 is built from 14 residues. As DNA, the CDR3 is TGTGCCAGCAGCTTGGCTCTTGACGTCGGTGAAGCTTTCTTT. As protein: CASSLALDVGEAFF.

V is TRBV6-5 and J is TRBJ2-5; the D gene is possibly TRBD2 (5 bases). Germline CDR1 is MNHEY and CDR2 is SVGAGI. This CDR3 has 14 amino acids. V lost 2 bases and J 4 bases, leaving 11 bases between the germline ends. The CDR3 loop is CASSYEGSRETQYF. CDR3 nucleotide sequence: TGTGCCAGCAGTTACGAGGGCAGCAGAGAGACCCAGTACTTC.

This chain connects TRBV7-2 to TRBJ2-5, with D unclear. The length of the CDR3 is 16 residues. Germline CDR1 reads SGHTA; CDR2 reads FQGNSA. Trimming left V 1 base short and J 4 bases short, with 16 bases between. The CDR3 coding sequence is TGTGCCAGCAGCTTAGAGAGAAGCTTAGGTGTAGAGACCCAGTACTTC. Translating it yields CASSLERSLGVETQYF.

V is TRBV30 and J is TRBJ1-6; 7 bases are shared with TRBD1. V shed 3 bases and J 5 bases; nucleotides not matched to a gene: 7. Looked up from germline, CDR1 is GTSNPN and CDR2 is SVGIG (reference sequence). This CDR3 is 15 amino acids long. CDR3 nucleotide sequence: TGTGCCTGGAGGCCAGGGGGACTAAATAATTCACCCCTCCACTTT. Protein product: CAWRPGGLNNSPLHF. Together with reference TRBV30 and TRBJ1-6, the CDR3 gives the full variable domain: SQTIHQWPATLVQPVGSPLSLECTVEGTSNPNLYWYRQAAGRGLQLLFYSVGIGQISSEVPQNLSASRPQDRQFILSSKKLLLSDSGFYLCAWRPGGLNNSPLHFGNGTRLTVT.

The chain has TRBV5-1 and TRBJ2-2, with 10 bases identical to TRBD2. V trimming: 0 bases; J trimming: 5 bases; junction bases outside the gene matches: 4. The CDR3 totals 16 residues. The germline gives CDR1 SGHRS, CDR2 YFSETQ. The CDR3 DNA reads TGCGCCAGCAGCTTGGTGCTAGCGGGGGATACCGGGGAGCTGTTTTTT. Its protein is CASSLVLAGDTGELFF.

The V call is TRBV30, the J call TRBJ1-2; possible D gene TRBD1, 5 bases. The length of the CDR3 is 11 residues. V lost 5 bases and J 7 bases, leaving 11 bases between the germline ends. The germline CDR1 and CDR2 sequences are GTSNPN and SVGIG (reference sequence). CDR3 sequence (DNA): TGTGCCTGGCCGGGACCATCTGGCTACACCTTC. As protein: CAWPGPSGYTF.

A single count supports this clone. This chain links TRBV11-2 with TRBJ1-1; a weak D match, TRBD1 (5 bases). The CDR3 sequence is 12 residues long. V lost 3 bases and J 5 bases, leaving 7 bases between the germline ends. CDR1 SGHAT and CDR2 FQNNGV come from the germline V gene. The CDR3 region is CASSFRGTEAFF. Written as DNA, the CDR3 is TGTGCCAGCAGCTTCCGGGGGACTGAAGCTTTCTTT.